These 7 T cell receptor beta chains came from one sample sequenced in a study of cytomegalovirus exposure and HLA in healthy donors. Amplification used 60 Vbeta primers and 13 Jbeta primers. TCRdb's copy holds only in-frame clones and misses some; the assay was immunoSEQ multiplex PCR. The repertoire includes about 150,000 clones, approximately 80% of them detected once, and 5.6% sits in the top ten. Sequencing used PBMCs. The receptors were sampled from a woman in her 40s in good health and CMV-seropositive.

This clone was picked up one time. This chain joins TRBV25-1 and TRBJ1-1; 7 positions agree with TRBD1. The ends lost 4 bases at V and 5 bases at J; junction bases unmatched: 7. Germline V gives CDR1 MGHDK, CDR2 SYGVNS. This CDR3 is built from 14 residues. The DNA of the CDR3 is TGTGCCAGCAGTGGGACAGGAACGGGGACTGAAGCTTTCTTT. Protein sequence: CASSGTGTGTEAFF.

This chain uses TRBV2 with TRBJ2-7; the match to TRBD1 covers 9 bases. The CDR3 spans 13 residues. Germline V CDR1 and CDR2: SNHLY, FYNNEI. The junction had 6 bases not matched to a gene; V was cut back by 7 bases and J by 5 bases. CDR3 sequence reads: CASIGGQGDEQYF. For the CDR3, the DNA is TGTGCCAGCATAGGGGGACAGGGAGACGAGCAGTACTTC.

The chain employs TRBV6-4 and TRBJ2-1; TRBD2 agrees at 10 bases. Germline V lookup: CDR1 MRHNA, CDR2 SNTAGT. This CDR3 spans 15 amino acids. After removal of 3 bases from V and 7 bases from J, the junction contained 6 bases not matched to a gene. The CDR3: CASSDRAGGPNEQFF. The CDR3 DNA sequence: TGTGCCAGCAGTGATCGAGCGGGAGGGCCGAATGAGCAGTTCTTC.

The rearrangement joins TRBV5-4 to TRBJ2-6; D gene unclear. The CDR3 contains 15 residues. Germline assignment: CDR1 SGHNT and CDR2 YYREEE (reference sequence). The germline V and J ends were trimmed by 4 bases and 2 bases, with 10 bases remaining between them. The CDR3 here is CASSGERTGANVLTF. In nucleotides, the CDR3 is TGTGCCAGCAGCGGCGAGAGGACTGGGGCCAACGTCCTGACTTTC.

V is TRBV28 and J is TRBJ2-1, with TRBD2 matching 11 bases. This CDR3 has 15 amino acids. Germline V gives CDR1 MDHEN, CDR2 SYDVKM. Germline trimming cut 3 bases from V and 8 bases from J; bases unmatched to any gene: 6. The CDR3 here is CASSFASGRPDEQFF. The CDR3 DNA sequence: TGTGCCAGCAGTTTCGCTAGCGGGAGGCCGGATGAGCAGTTCTTC.

This clone was found once. The same CDR3 arises from other DNA sequences in this sample as well. The V gene is TRBV19, the J gene TRBJ1-5; TRBD1 aligns across 7 bases. The CDR3 consists of 14 residues. Per germline, CDR1 LNHDA and CDR2 SQIVND (reference sequence). After removal of 6 bases from V and 3 bases from J, the junction contained 5 bases not matched to a gene. DNA for the CDR3: TGTGCCAGTAGCACGACAGGGAACAATCAGCCCCAGCATTTT. Residues: CASSTTGNNQPQHF.

The chain uses TRBV5-4 and TRBJ2-1; 13 positions agree with TRBD2. The CDR3 runs to 19 residues. The V and J ends lost 2 bases and 0 bases, in that order; junction bases with no gene match: 8. The germline gives CDR1 SGHNT, CDR2 YYREEE (reference sequence). In DNA form, the CDR3 reads TGTGCCAGCAGCTTACCGGGACTAGCGGGACAAAGCTCCTACAATGAGCAGTTCTTC. Translation gives CASSLPGLAGQSSYNEQFF.